What follows is one TCR beta chain and its context. Its antigen is currently unknown. The data originate from a study of cytomegalovirus exposure and HLA in healthy donors. The study, taken as a whole, reports: The authors judged a highly shared variant cluster likely a sequencing artifact. Looking again later, the authors saw that most CMV-associated TCR beta chains seemed HLA-restricted. Researchers reported in a later analysis that a missense DCLRE1C variant was tied to TCR beta V- and J-gene trimming.

A multiplex PCR was run with 60 Vbeta primers and 13 Jbeta primers. Data came from immunoSEQ multiplex PCR; TCRdb stores just in-frame clones and leaves some out. The sample holds around 150,000 clones, roughly 85% seen once. The clonotype was recovered from a woman in her forties or fifties in good health and CMV-seronegative. Sequencing used PBMCs.

In nucleotides, the CDR3 is TGTGCCAGCAGACCTAGCGGGGGGCGGACCCAGTACTTC. Translation: CASRPSGGRTQYF. This chain joins TRBV27 and TRBJ2-5; TRBD2 matches at 11 bases. Germline loops: CDR1 MNHEY, CDR2 SMNVEV (reference sequence). V lost 6 bases to trimming and J lost 7 bases; unmatched junction nucleotides: 4. The CDR3 covers 13 residues.